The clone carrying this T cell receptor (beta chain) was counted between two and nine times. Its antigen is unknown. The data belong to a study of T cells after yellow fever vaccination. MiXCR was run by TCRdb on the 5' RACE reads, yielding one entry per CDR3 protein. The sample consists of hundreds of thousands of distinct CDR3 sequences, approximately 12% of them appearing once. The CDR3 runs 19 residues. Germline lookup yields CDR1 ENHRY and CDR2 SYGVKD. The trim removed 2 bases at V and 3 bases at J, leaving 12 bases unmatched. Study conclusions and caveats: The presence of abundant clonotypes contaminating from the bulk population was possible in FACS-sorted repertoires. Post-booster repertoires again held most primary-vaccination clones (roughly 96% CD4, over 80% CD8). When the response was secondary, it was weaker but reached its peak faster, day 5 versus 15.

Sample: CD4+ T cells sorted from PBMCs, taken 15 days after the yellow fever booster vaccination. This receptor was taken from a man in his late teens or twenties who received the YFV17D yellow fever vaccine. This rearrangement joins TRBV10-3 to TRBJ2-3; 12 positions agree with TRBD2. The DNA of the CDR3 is TGTGCCATCAGTGAGCCCCGGACTAGCGGGGTACCCCGGACAGATACGCAGTATTTT. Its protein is CAISEPRTSGVPRTDTQYF.